These 12 T cell receptor beta chains originate from one sample sequenced in a study of blood T cell repertoires in COVID-19. Sequenced by immunoSEQ multiplex PCR; TCRdb stores in-frame clones only, minus some. The sample has approximately 100,000 clones; about 81% are singletons. The material sequenced was peripheral blood. These receptors were collected from a woman in her sixties or seventies with acute or convalescent COVID-19.

CDR3 sequence: CASSYRAYEQYF. CDR3 bases: TGTGCCAGCAGTTACCGGGCCTACGAGCAGTACTTC. J is TRBJ2-7 and V is TRBV6-2 or TRBV6-3; D unresolved. The CDR3 length is 12 residues. Germline V gene sequence: CDR1 MNHEY, CDR2 SVGEGT. V dropped 2 bases and J dropped 2 bases, with 4 bases sitting between them.

The rearrangement links TRBV2 to TRBJ2-7; 9 bases are shared with TRBD2. V shed 7 bases, J shed 5 bases, and the junction held 3 bases outside the gene matches. The CDR3 length is 12 residues. Germline V gene data show CDR1 as SNHLY and CDR2 as FYNNEI. The CDR3 region is CASTAGGDEQYF. In DNA, the CDR3 is TGTGCCAGCACGGCGGGGGGGGACGAGCAGTACTTC.

The rearrangement joins TRBV9 to TRBJ1-2; 7 nucleotides agree with TRBD1. CDR1 and CDR2 (germline): SGDLS, YYNGEE. The J segment lost 8 bases and the V segment lost 3 bases, leaving 13 bases of the junction unmatched. This CDR3 spans 15 amino acids. CDR3 sequence reads: CASSGLSRQGRGYTF. CDR3 DNA sequence: TGTGCCAGCAGCGGACTAAGTAGACAGGGTAGGGGCTACACCTTC.

This rearrangement joins TRBV2 to TRBJ1-2; 9 positions agree with TRBD1. V shed 6 bases and J 3 bases; nucleotides not matched to a gene: 5. This CDR3 comprises 14 residues. The V gene's germline CDR1 is SNHLY and CDR2 FYNNEI. The CDR3 here is CASRHRGPDYGYTF. In DNA, the CDR3 is TGTGCCAGCAGACACAGGGGGCCGGACTATGGCTACACCTTC.

This clone was observed once. The chain links TRBV10-1 to TRBJ1-4; possibly TRBD1 for D (6 bases). Trimming took 5 bases from V and 4 from J, leaving 11 bases between them. This CDR3 region has 14 residues. Germline V gene data show CDR1 as WNHNN and CDR2 as SYGVQD (reference sequence). The CDR3 is CASSLGQINEKLFF. The CDR3 DNA sequence: TGCGCCAGCAGTTTGGGACAAATTAATGAAAAACTGTTTTTT.

The rearrangement uses TRBV7-3 and TRBJ2-3, with D perhaps matching TRBD2 (5 bases). There are 17 residues in the CDR3. V was clipped by 1 base and J by 2 bases, with 16 bases between them. Per germline, CDR1 SGHTA and CDR2 FQGTGA. CDR3 loop: CASSLNGLEYVTDTQYF. Here the CDR3 DNA reads TGTGCCAGCAGCTTAAACGGACTGGAGTACGTCACAGATACGCAGTATTTT.

The genes are TRBV3-1 (or the pseudogene TRBV3-2) and TRBJ1-6, with TRBD1 matching over 9 bases. The CDR3 consists of 15 residues. CDR1 and CDR2 from the germline V gene are LGHDT and YNNKEL (reference sequence). Unmatched junction bases numbered 4, after V lost 4 bases and J lost 6 bases. The CDR3 region is CASSPRTGANSPLHF. The CDR3 nucleotides are TGTGCCAGCAGCCCCAGGACAGGGGCTAATTCACCCCTCCACTTT.

The chain recombines TRBV12-2 with TRBJ2-7; the table's D gene call, TRBD1, was not cross checked with the DNA. TRBV12-2 is listed as a pseudogene. The CDR3 consists of 17 residues. The CDR3 loop is CASRLVLKTGGMYEQYF. The CDR3 DNA is TGTGCAAGTCGCTTAGTCCTCAAGACAGGGGGCATGTACGAGCAGTACTTC.

The rearrangement joins TRBV11-3 to TRBJ1-1; 7 nucleotides match TRBD1. V trimming: 4 bases; J trimming: 4 bases; junction bases outside the gene matches: 12. This CDR3 is 16 amino acids long. Germline CDR1 SGHNT, CDR2 YENEEA. The CDR3: CASSWAGTDIFTEAFF. CDR3 sequence (DNA): TGTGCCAGCAGCTGGGCCGGGACAGATATTTTCACTGAAGCTTTCTTT.

On this clone: Other DNA sequences in the same sample also yield this CDR3. The chain carries TRBV5-1 and TRBJ1-3; 10 positions agree with TRBD1. CDR3 size: 15 residues. Per the germline V gene, CDR1 is SGHRS and CDR2 is YFSETQ. The V and J ends lost 4 bases and 2 bases, in that order; junction bases with no gene match: 3. CDR3 sequence reads: CASSLGQGAGNTIYF. The CDR3, as DNA: TGCGCCAGCAGCCTAGGACAGGGGGCTGGAAACACCATATATTTT.

In its sample, this clone is medium-sized. This same CDR3 is encoded by further DNA sequences in the sample. The chain carries TRBV9 and TRBJ1-6, with 7 positions matching TRBD1. CDR3 length: 15 residues. The germline CDR1 and CDR2 sequences are SGDLS and YYNGEE. The V and J ends lost 3 bases and 7 bases, in that order; junction bases with no gene match: 7. CDR3 in DNA: TGTGCCAGCAGCGCCACCGGGACAGAAAATTCACCCCTCCACTTT. Translating gives CASSATGTENSPLHF.

The chain links TRBV7-2 to TRBJ2-5; the match to TRBD2 covers 16 bases. The V and J ends lost 4 bases and 4 bases, in that order; junction bases with no gene match: 6. The V gene's germline CDR1 is SGHTA and CDR2 FQGNSA. The CDR3 is 17 amino acids. This chain's CDR3 is CASSWGLAGGHGETQYF. DNA for the CDR3: TGTGCCAGCAGCTGGGGACTAGCGGGGGGGCATGGAGAGACCCAGTACTTC.